This T cell receptor (beta chain) was sequenced in a study of blood T cell repertoires in COVID-19. Study-level information: The United States, Italy and Spain provided the acute and convalescent COVID-19 samples. T cells, B-cell-depleted T cells, or PBMCs supplied cDNA or gDNA.

Losses at the gene ends were 5 bases for V and 4 bases for J; bases not matched to a gene: 15. The CDR3 consists of 19 residues. Germline V gene sequence: CDR1 SGHAT, CDR2 FQNNGV. Methods used by the authors: Estimates of nucleated cell counts were drawn from the amplification of reference gene primers. TCRdb keeps only in-frame clones here, not all; method: immunoSEQ multiplex PCR. The DNA was the basis for D and trimming; V, J and clone size are from that table. The repertoire holds about 200,000 clones, 85% to 90% seen once, with around 3.1% in the top ten. This TCR was sampled from a man in his 60s with acute or convalescent COVID-19. The specimen sequenced was peripheral blood. The chain carries TRBV11-2 and TRBJ2-7; TRBD2 aligns across 15 bases. Written as DNA, the CDR3 is TGTGCCAGCAGCACGCACGGGACTAGCGGGGGGCCGGGTATGTACGAGCAGTACTTC. It is translated as CASSTHGTSGGPGMYEQYF. Based on the CDR3 plus reference TRBV11-2 and TRBJ2-7, the full variable domain is EAGVAQSPRYKIIEKRQSVAFWCNPISGHATLYWYQQILGQGPKLLIQFQNNGVVDDSQLPKDRFSAERLKGVDSTLKIQPAKLEDSAVYLCASSTHGTSGGPGMYEQYFGPGTRLTVT.